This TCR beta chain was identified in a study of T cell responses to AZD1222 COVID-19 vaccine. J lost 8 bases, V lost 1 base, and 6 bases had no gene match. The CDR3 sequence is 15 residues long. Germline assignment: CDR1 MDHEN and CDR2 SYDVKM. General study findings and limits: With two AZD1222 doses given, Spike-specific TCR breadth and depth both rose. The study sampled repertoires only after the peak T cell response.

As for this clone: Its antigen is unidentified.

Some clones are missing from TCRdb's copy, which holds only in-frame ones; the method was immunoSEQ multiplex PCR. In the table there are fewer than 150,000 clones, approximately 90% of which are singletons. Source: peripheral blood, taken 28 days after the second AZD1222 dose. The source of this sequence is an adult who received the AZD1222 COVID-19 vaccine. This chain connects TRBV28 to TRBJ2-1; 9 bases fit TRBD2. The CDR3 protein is CASSLFGLALHEQFF. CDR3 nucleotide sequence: TGTGCCAGCAGTTTATTTGGACTAGCGTTACATGAGCAGTTCTTC.